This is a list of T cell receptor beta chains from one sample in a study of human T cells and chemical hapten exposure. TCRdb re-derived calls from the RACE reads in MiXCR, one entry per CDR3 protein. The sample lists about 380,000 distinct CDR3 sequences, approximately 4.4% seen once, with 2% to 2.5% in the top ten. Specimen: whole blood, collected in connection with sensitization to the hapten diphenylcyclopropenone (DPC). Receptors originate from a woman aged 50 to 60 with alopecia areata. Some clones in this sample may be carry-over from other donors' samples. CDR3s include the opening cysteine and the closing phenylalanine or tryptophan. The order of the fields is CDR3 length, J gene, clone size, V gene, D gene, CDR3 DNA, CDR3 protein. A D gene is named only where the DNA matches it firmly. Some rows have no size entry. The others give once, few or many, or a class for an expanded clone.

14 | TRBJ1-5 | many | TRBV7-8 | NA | TGTGCCAGCAGCTTAGGTTTACAGAATCAGCCCCAGCATTTT | CASSLGLQNQPQHF
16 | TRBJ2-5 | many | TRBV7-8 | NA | TGTGCCAGCAGCTTAGTCCCCAGGCCAAGGGGAGAGACCCAGTACTTC | CASSLVPRPRGETQYF
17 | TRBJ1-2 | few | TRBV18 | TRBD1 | TGTGCCAGCTCACCGCGGGGACAGGGGACCCCAAACTATGGCTACACCTTC | CASSPRGQGTPNYGYTF
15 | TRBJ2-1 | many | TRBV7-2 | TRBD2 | TGTGCCAGCAGCACCGGGACTAGCGGGAGCAGTGAGCAGTTCTTC | CASSTGTSGSSEQFF
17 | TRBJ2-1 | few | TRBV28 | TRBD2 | TGTGCCAGCAGTTCTTTACCCGGGACTAGCGGGAGAAATGAGCAGTTCTTC | CASSSLPGTSGRNEQFF
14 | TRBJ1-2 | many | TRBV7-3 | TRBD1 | TGTGCCAGCAGCCCGCCGGACAGGCAATATGGCTACACCTTC | CASSPPDRQYGYTF
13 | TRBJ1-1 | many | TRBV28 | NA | TGTGCCAGCAGTTTATATAAGAACACTGAAGCTTTCTTT | CASSLYKNTEAFF
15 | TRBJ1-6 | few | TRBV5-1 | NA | TGCGCCAGCAGCTTGAGTGGCCAGACGTATTCACCCCTCCACTTT | CASSLSGQTYSPLHF
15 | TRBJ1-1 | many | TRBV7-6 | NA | TGTGCCAGCTCCCGCTCACAGGGAGAAGGGACTGAAGCTTTCTTT | CASSRSQGEGTEAFF
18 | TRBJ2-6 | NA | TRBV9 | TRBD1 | TGTGCCAGCAGCGACGGGACAGGACTGATCCCTGGGGCCAACGTCCTGACTTTC | CASSDGTGLIPGANVLTF
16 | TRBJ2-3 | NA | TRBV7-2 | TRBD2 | TGTGCCAGCAGCTTAGTGGGACTAGCGGGAACAGATACGCGGTATTTT | CASSLVGLAGTDTRYF